This paragraph reports one T cell receptor (beta chain). Its antigen remains unknown. The entry originates in a study of cytomegalovirus exposure and HLA in healthy donors. V lost 5 bases to trimming and J lost 2 bases; unmatched junction nucleotides: 12. This CDR3 spans 16 amino acids. The germline gives CDR1 SGHRS, CDR2 YFSETQ. Study results and limitations: Among TCR beta chains of equal frequency, HLA-associated ones were more clonally expanded in a later analysis.

The primer mix had 60 Vbeta and 13 Jbeta primers. Generated by immunoSEQ multiplex PCR, the TCRdb table keeps only in-frame clones and is missing some. This repertoire shows 100,000 to 150,000 clones, more than 70% found once; its top ten account for 7.5% to 9.5%. Specimen: PBMCs. The chain recombines TRBV5-1 with TRBJ1-2, with 7 bases aligning to TRBD1. This TCR was sampled from a woman between 45 and 65 years old in good health and CMV-seropositive. The CDR3 sequence: CASSRDTGDLNYGYTF. CDR3 nucleotides: TGCGCCAGCAGTCGAGATACAGGGGACCTCAACTATGGCTACACCTTC.